These 2 T cell receptor beta chains were all obtained from the same sample, sequenced in a study of T cell changes during pregnancy in multiple sclerosis. Only in-frame clones appear in the TCRdb table, and some are missing; sequencing was by immunoSEQ multiplex PCR. The sample records 35,000 to 40,000 clones, roughly nine tenths being singletons. The specimen comprised CD4+ T cells from peripheral blood mononuclear cells, sampled after pregnancy. The source is a female donor in good health, enrolled as a control in a pregnancy study.

The chain carries TRBV11-2 and TRBJ2-3; a possible D gene is TRBD2 (6 bases). The CDR3 has 14 residues. The V gene lost 5 bases and the J gene lost 2 bases, with 11 bases spanning the gap. In germline, CDR1 is SGHAT, CDR2 FQNNGV. For the CDR3, the DNA is TGTGCCAGCAGCCCCACTAGCCCCACAGATACGCAGTATTTT. Encoded protein: CASSPTSPTDTQYF.

CDR3 in amino acids: CASSPLTGANTEAFF. CDR3 coding DNA: TGTGCCAGCTCACCTCTGACAGGGGCGAACACTGAAGCTTTCTTT. This chain uses TRBV18 with TRBJ1-1; TRBD1 matches 8 bases. The CDR3 is 15 amino acids. From germline, CDR1 is KGHSH and CDR2 LQKENI. J lost 1 base, V lost 3 bases, and 4 bases had no gene match.